The sequence of this T cell receptor beta chain was determined in a study of blood T cell repertoires in COVID-19. Under the authors' procedure: Amplification from reference gene primers served as the basis for estimated nucleated cell counts. The repertoire was sequenced with immunoSEQ multiplex PCR; TCRdb's copy has only in-frame clones and lacks some. The V and J calls and clone size come from that table; D and trimming were worked out from the DNA. The data show approximately 50,000 clones, roughly 77% seen once. Followed longitudinally, the Seattle patients had been enrolled during active infection. The germline gives CDR1 LNHNV, CDR2 YYDKDF (reference sequence). V shed 5 bases, J shed 2 bases, and the junction held 8 bases outside the gene matches. CDR3 length: 16 amino acids.

The sample was peripheral blood. The TCR comes from a man in his 60s with COVID-19, enrolled during active disease. The chain uses TRBV15 and TRBJ2-7, with 11 bases fitting TRBD2. CDR3 coding DNA: TGTGCCACCAGCGCCGCCGGGACTAGCGGTCCCTACGAGCAGTACTTC. It is translated as CATSAAGTSGPYEQYF.